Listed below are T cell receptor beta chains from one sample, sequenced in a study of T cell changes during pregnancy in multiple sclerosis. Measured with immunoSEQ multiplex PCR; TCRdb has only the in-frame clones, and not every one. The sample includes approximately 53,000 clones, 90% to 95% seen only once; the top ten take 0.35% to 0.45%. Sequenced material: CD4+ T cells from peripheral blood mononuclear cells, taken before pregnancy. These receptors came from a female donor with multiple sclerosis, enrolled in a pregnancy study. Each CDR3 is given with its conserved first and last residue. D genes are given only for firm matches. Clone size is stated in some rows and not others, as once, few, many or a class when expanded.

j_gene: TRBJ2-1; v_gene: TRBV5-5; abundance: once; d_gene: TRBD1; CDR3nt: TGTGCCAGCACCGCCCCGGACAGGGAATATGAGCAGTTCTTC; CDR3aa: CASTAPDREYEQFF
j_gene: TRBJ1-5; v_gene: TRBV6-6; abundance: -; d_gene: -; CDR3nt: TGTGCCAGCAGTCAGGCTGGGGGCGCGAATCAGCCCCAGCATTTT; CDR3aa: CASSQAGGANQPQHF
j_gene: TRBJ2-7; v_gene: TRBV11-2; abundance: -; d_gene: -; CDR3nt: TGTGCCAGCAGCTTAGCTGAACGGTACGAGCAGTACTTC; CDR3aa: CASSLAERYEQYF
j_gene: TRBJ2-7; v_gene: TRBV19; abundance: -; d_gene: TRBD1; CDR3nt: TGTGCCAGTAGTCTCCGACAGGGGTCCTACGAGCAGTACTTC; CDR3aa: CASSLRQGSYEQYF
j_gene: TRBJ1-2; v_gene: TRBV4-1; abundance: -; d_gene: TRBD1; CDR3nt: TGCGCCAGCAGCCAAGGGACAGGGGGCGGATATGGCTACACCTTC; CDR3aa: CASSQGTGGGYGYTF
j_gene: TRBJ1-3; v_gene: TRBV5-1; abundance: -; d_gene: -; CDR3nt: TGCGCCAGCAGAACCGGAGGTGGAAACACCATATATTTT; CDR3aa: CASRTGGGNTIYF
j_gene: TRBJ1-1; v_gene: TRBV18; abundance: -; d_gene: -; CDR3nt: TGTGCCAGCTCACCACGCAACACAGGCGGCCACTCGAACACTGAAGCTTTCTTT; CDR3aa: CASSPRNTGGHSNTEAFF
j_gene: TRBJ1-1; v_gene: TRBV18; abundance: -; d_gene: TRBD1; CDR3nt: TGTGCCAGCTCACCTCTTGAGGGGGCGGTCACTGAAGCTTTCTTT; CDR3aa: CASSPLEGAVTEAFF
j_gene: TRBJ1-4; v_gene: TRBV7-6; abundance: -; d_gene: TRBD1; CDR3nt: TGTGCCAGCAGCCATAAATCGAGGACAGGCGAGCGAACAACTAATGAAAAACTGTTTTTT; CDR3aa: CASSHKSRTGERTTNEKLFF
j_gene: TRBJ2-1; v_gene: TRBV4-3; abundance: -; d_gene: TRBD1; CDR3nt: TGCGCCAGCAGCCAAGATTGGGACAGAGCTTACAATGAGCAGTTCTTC; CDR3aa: CASSQDWDRAYNEQFF
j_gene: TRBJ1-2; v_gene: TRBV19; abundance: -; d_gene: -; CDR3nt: TGTGCCAGTAGTATGGTCCGACAGGCAGCTAACTATGGCTACACCTTC; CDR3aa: CASSMVRQAANYGYTF
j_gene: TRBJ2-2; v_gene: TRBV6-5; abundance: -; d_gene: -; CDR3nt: TGTGCCAGCAAAAGGGGACTTTACACCGGGGAGCTGTTTTTT; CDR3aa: CASKRGLYTGELFF
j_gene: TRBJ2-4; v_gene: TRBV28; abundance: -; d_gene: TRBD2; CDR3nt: TGTGCCAGCGAGAAGCGGGACAAAAACATTCAGTACTTC; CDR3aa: CASEKRDKNIQYF
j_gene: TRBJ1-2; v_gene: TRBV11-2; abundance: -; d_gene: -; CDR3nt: TGTGCCAGCAGCTTAGGGGTCGCGGAAGGCATCGGTGGCTACACCTTC; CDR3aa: CASSLGVAEGIGGYTF
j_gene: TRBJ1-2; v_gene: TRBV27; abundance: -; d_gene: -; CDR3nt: TGTGCCAGCAGTCAAAAGGGAGGAGGTAACTATGGCTACACCTTC; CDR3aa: CASSQKGGGNYGYTF
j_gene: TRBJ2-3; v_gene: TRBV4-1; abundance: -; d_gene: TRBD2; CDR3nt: TGCGCCAGCAGCCGGGGGGTTAGCGGGAGTGGGACAGATACGCAGTATTTT; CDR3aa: CASSRGVSGSGTDTQYF
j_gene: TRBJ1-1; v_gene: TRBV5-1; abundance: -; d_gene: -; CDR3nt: TGCGCCAGCAGCTCGGGGGGCCAGACTGAAGCTTTCTTT; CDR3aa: CASSSGGQTEAFF
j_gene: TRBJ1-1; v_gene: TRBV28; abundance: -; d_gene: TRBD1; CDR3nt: TGTGCCAGCAGTTCGCCCATGGGTTCAGGGGGCACTGAAGCTTTCTTT; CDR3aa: CASSSPMGSGGTEAFF
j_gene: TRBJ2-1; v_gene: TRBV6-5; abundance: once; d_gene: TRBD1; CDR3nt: TGTGCCAGCAGTTACTCCGGACAGGGCATCGGCAATGAGCAGTTCTTC; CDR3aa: CASSYSGQGIGNEQFF
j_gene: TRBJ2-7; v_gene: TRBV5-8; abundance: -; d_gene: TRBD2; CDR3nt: TGTGCCAGCAGCCCTCGGGGGGGGCAGCTCTACGAGCAGTACTTC; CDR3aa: CASSPRGGQLYEQYF